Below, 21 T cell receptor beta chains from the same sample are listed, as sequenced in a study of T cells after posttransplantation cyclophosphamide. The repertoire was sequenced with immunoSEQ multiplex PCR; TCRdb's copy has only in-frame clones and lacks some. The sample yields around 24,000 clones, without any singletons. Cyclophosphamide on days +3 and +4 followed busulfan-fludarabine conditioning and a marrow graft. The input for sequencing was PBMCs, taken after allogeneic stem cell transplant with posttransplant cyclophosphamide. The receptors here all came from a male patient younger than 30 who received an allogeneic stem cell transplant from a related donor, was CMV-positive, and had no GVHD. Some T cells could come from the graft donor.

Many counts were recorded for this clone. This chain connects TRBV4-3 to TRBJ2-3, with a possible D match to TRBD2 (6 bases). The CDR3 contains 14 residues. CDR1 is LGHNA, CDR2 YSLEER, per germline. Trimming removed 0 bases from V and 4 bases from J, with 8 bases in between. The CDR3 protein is CASSQDPSADTQYF. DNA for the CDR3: TGCGCCAGCAGCCAAGACCCTAGCGCAGATACGCAGTATTTT.

The CDR3 DNA follows: TGTGCCAGCAGTTACTCGCCCAGGGGGTGGGAAGAGACCCAGTACTTC. Encoded protein: CASSYSPRGWEETQYF. The chain is built from TRBV6-5 and TRBJ2-5; the match to TRBD1 covers 7 bases. Trimming at V came to 0 bases and at J to 3 bases, leaving 7 bases not matched to a gene. Per germline, CDR1 MNHEY and CDR2 SVGAGI. This CDR3 contains 16 residues.

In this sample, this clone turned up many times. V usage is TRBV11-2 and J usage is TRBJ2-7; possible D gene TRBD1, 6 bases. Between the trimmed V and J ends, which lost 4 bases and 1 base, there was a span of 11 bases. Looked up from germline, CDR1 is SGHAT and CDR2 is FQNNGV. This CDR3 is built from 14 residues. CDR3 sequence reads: CASSSLQGSYEQYF. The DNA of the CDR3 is TGTGCCAGCAGCTCACTCCAGGGGTCCTACGAGCAGTACTTC.

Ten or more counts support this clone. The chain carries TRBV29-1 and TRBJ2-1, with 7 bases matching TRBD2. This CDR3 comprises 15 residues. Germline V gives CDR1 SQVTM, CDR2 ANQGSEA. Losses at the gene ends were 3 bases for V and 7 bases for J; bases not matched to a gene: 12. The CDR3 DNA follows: TGCAGCGTTGAGCTAGCGGAACGTCAGGAGAATGAGCAGTTCTTC. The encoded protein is CSVELAERQENEQFF.

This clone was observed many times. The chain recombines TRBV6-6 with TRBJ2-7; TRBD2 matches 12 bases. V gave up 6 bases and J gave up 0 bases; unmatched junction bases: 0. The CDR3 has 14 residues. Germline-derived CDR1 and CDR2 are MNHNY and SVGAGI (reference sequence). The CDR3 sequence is CASRTSGGSYEQYF. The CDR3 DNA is TGTGCCAGCAGGACTAGCGGGGGCTCCTACGAGCAGTACTTC.

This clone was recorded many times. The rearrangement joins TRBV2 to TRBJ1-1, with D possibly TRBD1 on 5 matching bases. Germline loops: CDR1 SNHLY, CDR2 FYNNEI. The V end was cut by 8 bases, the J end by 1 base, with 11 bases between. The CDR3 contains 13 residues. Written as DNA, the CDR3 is TGTGCCAGCGGAGAACAGGAGAACACTGAAGCTTTCTTT. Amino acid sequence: CASGEQENTEAFF.

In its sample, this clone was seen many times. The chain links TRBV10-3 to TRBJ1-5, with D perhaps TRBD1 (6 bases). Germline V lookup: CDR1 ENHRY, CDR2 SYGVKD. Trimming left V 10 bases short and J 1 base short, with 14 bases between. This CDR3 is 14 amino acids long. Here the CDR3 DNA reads TGTGCCACCGGGGACACGACGAGCAATCAGCCCCAGCATTTT. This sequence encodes CATGDTTSNQPQHF.

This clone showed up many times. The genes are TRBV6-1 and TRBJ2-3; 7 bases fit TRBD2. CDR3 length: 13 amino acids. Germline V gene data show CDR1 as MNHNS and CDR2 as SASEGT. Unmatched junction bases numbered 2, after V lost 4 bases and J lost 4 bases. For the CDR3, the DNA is TGTGCCAGCAGTGGGCTAGCGGCAGATACGCAGTATTTT. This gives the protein CASSGLAADTQYF.

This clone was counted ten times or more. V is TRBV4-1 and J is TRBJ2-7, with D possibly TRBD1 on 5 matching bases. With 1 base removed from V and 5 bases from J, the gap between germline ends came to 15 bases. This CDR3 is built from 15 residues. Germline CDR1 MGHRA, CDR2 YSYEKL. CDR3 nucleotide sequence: TGCGCCAGCAGCCAAGTAGGTACAGGCAATCACGAGCAGTACTTC. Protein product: CASSQVGTGNHEQYF.

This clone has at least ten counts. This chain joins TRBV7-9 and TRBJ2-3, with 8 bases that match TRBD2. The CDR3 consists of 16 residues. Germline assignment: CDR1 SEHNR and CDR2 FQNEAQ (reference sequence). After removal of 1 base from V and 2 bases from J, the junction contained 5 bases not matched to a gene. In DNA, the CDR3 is TGTGCCAGCAGCTTAGACTCTAGCGGGTACACAGATACGCAGTATTTT. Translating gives CASSLDSSGYTDTQYF.

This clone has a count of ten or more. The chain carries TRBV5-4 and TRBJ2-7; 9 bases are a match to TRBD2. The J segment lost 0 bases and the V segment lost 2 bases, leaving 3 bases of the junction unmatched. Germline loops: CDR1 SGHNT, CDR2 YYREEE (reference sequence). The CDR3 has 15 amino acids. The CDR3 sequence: CASSLGTSNSYEQYF. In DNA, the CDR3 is TGTGCCAGCAGCTTAGGGACTAGCAACTCCTACGAGCAGTACTTC.

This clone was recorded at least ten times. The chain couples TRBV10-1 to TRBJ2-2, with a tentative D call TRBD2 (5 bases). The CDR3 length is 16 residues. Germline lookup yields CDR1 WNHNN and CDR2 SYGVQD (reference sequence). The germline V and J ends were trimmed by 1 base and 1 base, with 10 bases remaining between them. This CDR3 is CASSEWLAGNTGELFF. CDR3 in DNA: TGCGCCAGCAGTGAGTGGCTAGCAGGGAACACCGGGGAGCTGTTTTTT.

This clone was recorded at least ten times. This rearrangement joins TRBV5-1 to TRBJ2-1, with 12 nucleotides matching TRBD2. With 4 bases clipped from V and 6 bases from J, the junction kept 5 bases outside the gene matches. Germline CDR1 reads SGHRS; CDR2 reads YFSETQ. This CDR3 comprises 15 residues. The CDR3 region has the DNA TGCGCCAGCAGCCCTAGCGGGGGGGCCGTCAATGAGCAGTTCTTC. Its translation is CASSPSGGAVNEQFF.

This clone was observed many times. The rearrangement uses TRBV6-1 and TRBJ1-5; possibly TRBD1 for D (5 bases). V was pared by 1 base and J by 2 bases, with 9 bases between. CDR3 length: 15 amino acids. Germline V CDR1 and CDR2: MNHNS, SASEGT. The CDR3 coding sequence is TGTGCCAGCAGTGAAGAGGGGTTGGGCAATCAGCCCCAGCATTTT. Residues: CASSEEGLGNQPQHF.

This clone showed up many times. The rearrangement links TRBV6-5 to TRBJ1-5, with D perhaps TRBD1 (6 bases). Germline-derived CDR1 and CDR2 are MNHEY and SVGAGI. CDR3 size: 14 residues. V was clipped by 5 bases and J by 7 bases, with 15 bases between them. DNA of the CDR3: TGTGCCAGCAGTATACAGGGTTCGGGGCAGCCCCAGCATTTT. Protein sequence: CASSIQGSGQPQHF.

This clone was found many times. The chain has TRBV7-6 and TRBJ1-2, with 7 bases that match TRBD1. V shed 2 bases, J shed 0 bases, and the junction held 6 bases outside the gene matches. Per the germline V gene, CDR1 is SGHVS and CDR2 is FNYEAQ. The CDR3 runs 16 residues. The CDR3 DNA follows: TGTGCCAGCAGCTTAATACAGGGGTCAACTAACTATGGCTACACCTTC. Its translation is CASSLIQGSTNYGYTF. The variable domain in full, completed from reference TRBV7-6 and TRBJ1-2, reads GAGVSQSPRYKVTKRGQDVALRCDPISGHVSLYWYRQALGQGPEFLTYFNYEAQQDKSGLPNDRFSAERPEGSISTLTIQRTEQRDSAMYRCASSLIQGSTNYGYTFGSGTRLTVV.

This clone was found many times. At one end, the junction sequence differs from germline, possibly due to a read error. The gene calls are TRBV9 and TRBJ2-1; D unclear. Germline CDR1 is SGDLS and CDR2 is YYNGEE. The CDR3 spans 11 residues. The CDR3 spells CASSVDKEQFF. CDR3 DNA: TGTGCCAGCAGCGTAGACAAGGAGCAGTTCTTC.

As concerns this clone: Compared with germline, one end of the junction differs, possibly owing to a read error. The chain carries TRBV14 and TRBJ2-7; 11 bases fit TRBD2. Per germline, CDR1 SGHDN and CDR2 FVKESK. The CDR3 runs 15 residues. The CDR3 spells CAGSQGTSGAYEQYF. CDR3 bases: TGTGCCGGCAGCCAAGGGACTAGCGGTGCCTACGAGCAGTACTTC. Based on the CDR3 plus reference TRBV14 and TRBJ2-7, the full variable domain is EAGVTQFPSHSVIEKGQTVTLRCDPISGHDNLYWYRRVMGKEIKFLLHFVKESKQDESGMPNNRFLAERTGGTYSTLKVQPAELEDSGVYFCAGSQGTSGAYEQYFGPGTRLTVT.

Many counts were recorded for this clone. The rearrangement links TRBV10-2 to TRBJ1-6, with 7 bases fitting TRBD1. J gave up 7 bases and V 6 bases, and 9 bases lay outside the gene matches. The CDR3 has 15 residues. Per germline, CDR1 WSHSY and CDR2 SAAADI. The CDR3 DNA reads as TGCGCCAGCAGGGGGACAGTTCCCTTAAATTCACCCCTCCACTTT. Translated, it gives CASRGTVPLNSPLHF.

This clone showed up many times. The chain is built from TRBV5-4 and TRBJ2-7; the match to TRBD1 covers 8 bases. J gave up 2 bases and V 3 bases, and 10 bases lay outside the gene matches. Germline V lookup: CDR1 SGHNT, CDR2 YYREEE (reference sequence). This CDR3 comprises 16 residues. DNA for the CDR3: TGTGCCAGCAGCTCGAAGTTGACAGGGGACGCCTACGAGCAGTACTTC. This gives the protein CASSSKLTGDAYEQYF.

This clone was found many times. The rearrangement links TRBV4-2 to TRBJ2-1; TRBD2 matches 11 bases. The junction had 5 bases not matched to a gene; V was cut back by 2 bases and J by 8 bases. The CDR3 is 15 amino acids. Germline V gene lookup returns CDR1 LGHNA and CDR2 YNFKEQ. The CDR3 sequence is CASSQRLAGGYEQFF. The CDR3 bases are TGTGCCAGCAGCCAACGGCTAGCGGGAGGTTATGAGCAGTTCTTC.